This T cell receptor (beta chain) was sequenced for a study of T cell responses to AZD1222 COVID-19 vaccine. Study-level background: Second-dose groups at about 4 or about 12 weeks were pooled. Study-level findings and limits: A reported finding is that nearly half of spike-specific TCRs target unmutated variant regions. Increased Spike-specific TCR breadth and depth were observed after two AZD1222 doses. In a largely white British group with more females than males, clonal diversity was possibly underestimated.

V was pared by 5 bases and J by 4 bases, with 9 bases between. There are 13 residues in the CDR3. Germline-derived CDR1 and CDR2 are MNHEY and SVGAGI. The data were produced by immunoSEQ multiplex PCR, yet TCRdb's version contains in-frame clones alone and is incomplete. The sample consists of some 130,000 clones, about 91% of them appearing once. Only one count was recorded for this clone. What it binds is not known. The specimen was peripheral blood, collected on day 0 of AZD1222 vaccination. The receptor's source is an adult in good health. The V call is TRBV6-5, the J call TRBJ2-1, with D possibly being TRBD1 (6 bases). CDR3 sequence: CASSQTGYNEQFF. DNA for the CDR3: TGTGCCAGCAGTCAGACAGGATACAATGAGCAGTTCTTC.